This T cell receptor beta chain was documented in a study of PD-1 blockade in classical Hodgkin lymphoma. Findings and caveats of the study: CD4+ TCR diversity climbed significantly by C4D1, unlike CD8+ TCR diversity.

Stated time point: cycle 4 day 1 (C4D1), after about 6 weeks of nivolumab. Following autologous stem cell transplantation, relapse occurred in every patient, and exposure to brentuximab vedotin varied. Best responses were complete response, partial response or progressive disease. Repertoires were generated with immunoSEQ multiplex PCR, while TCRdb's copy carries only in-frame clones and drops some. The sample has some 95,000 clones; 75% to 95% are singletons. With regard to this clone: Its antigen is not identified.

CDR3 length: 16 amino acids. From germline, CDR1 is LNHDA and CDR2 SQIVND (reference sequence). Trimming pared 4 bases from V and 2 bases from J, leaving 15 bases between. The sequencing here drew on peripheral blood mononuclear cells (PBMCs), taken before the fourth cycle of nivolumab. The clonotype was recovered from a human donor with classical Hodgkin lymphoma. The chain carries TRBV19 and TRBJ2-1, with D perhaps TRBD1 or TRBD2 (5 bases each). CDR3 nucleotides: TGTGCCAGTAGTAGGTCAGGCTGGGGGACCTACAATGAGCAGTTCTTC. The encoded protein is CASSRSGWGTYNEQFF.